The 24 T cell receptor beta chains in this list originate from one sample, sequenced in a study of identical twins. MiXCR was run by TCRdb on the 5' RACE reads, yielding one entry per CDR3 protein. The sample yields roughly 700,000 distinct CDR3 sequences, 8.6% seen once. These data also featured in a second study, about yellow fever vaccine responses in identical twins.

Sequencing was performed on PBMCs. The source of these receptors is a woman under 30 in good health.

This clonotype was observed a handful of times. The chain uses TRBV9 and TRBJ2-1; D ambiguous. Trimming pared 3 bases from V and 5 bases from J, leaving 9 bases between. This CDR3 spans 13 amino acids. CDR1 is SGDLS and CDR2 is YYNGEE in the germline V gene. The CDR3 bases are TGTGCCAGCAGCGAGAGGCAGAACAATGAGCAGTTCTTC. This codes for CASSERQNNEQFF.

The sample holds many counts of this clonotype. This chain joins TRBV12-3 or TRBV12-4 and TRBJ1-6; 10 bases align to TRBD1. The CDR3 consists of 16 residues. Trimming took 6 bases from V and 7 from J; bases not matched to a gene: 9. CDR3 sequence reads: CASSALRDRGNSPLHF. DNA for the CDR3: TGTGCCAGCAGCGCCCTCCGGGACAGGGGCAATTCACCCCTCCACTTT.

The chain joins TRBV29-1 to TRBJ2-7; perhaps TRBD1 as D (5 bases). V was cut by 3 bases and J by 1 base, with 10 bases left in between. The length of the CDR3 is 13 residues. CDR1 is SQVTM and CDR2 is ANQGSEA in the germline V gene. Here the CDR3 DNA reads TGCAGCGTTGACTTAACAGGTTCCTACGAGCAGTACTTC. Protein product: CSVDLTGSYEQYF.

This clonotype was detected only a few times. This sequence joins TRBV2 and TRBJ2-7, with 8 bases that match TRBD1. CDR3 length: 13 amino acids. V dropped 8 bases and J dropped 7; count of bases not matched to a gene: 10. Germline lookup yields CDR1 SNHLY and CDR2 FYNNEI. CDR3 coding DNA: TGTGCCAGCCACAGGGGGACTTTGTTTGAGCAGTACTTC. Its protein product is CASHRGTLFEQYF.

This clonotype was seen a handful of times. The genes are TRBV7-2 and TRBJ2-1; 12 positions agree with TRBD2. The V segment lost 5 bases and the J segment 7 bases; nucleotides outside the gene matches: 6. This CDR3 has 15 amino acids. CDR1 is SGHTA, CDR2 FQGNSA, per germline. DNA of the CDR3: TGTGCCAGCAGCCGGACTAGCGGGACACAGAATGAGCAGTTCTTC. It is translated as CASSRTSGTQNEQFF. Full variable domain (missing parts from reference TRBV7-2 and TRBJ2-1): GAGVSQSPSNKVTEKGKDVELRCDPISGHTALYWYRQSLGQGLEFLIYFQGNSAPDKSGLPSDRFSAERTGGSVSTLTIQRTQQEDSAVYLCASSRTSGTQNEQFFGPGTRLTVL.

The table lists this clonotype with many counts. The chain recombines TRBV5-1 with TRBJ2-3; TRBD1 matches at 9 bases. This CDR3 has 18 amino acids. Germline V gives CDR1 SGHRS, CDR2 YFSETQ. V shed 3 bases and J 1 base; nucleotides not matched to a gene: 12. CDR3 protein: CASSWPPYRDRGTDTQYF. The CDR3 region has the DNA TGCGCCAGCAGCTGGCCCCCCTACAGGGACAGGGGCACAGATACGCAGTATTTT.

This clonotype was seen a few times. The V call is TRBV9, the J call TRBJ2-6; D perhaps matches TRBD1 (5 bases). Between the trimmed V and J ends, which lost 0 bases and 2 bases, there was a span of 21 bases. The CDR3 has 20 amino acids. CDR1 is SGDLS and CDR2 is YYNGEE in the germline V gene. CDR3 residues: CASSVAQTTPGFAGANVLTF. The CDR3 DNA reads TGTGCCAGCAGCGTAGCTCAGACAACTCCAGGGTTTGCTGGGGCCAACGTCCTGACTTTC.

This clonotype was detected only a few times. The chain uses TRBV6-2 or TRBV6-3 and TRBJ2-1, with 9 bases identical to TRBD2. The CDR3 spans 16 residues. Trimming took 0 bases from V and 5 from J; bases not matched to a gene: 5. In germline, CDR1 is MNHEY, CDR2 SVGEGT. The DNA for the CDR3 is TGTGCCAGCAGTTACTCTAGCGGGAGCCTCAACAATGAGCAGTTCTTC. This sequence encodes CASSYSSGSLNNEQFF.

At least ten counts were recorded for this clonotype. The V gene is TRBV5-1, the J gene TRBJ2-5, with D unclear. CDR1 and CDR2 (germline): SGHRS, YFSETQ. V lost 4 bases and J lost 3, with 4 bases in between. CDR3 length: 11 residues. The CDR3 coding sequence is TGCGCCAGCAGCACGAAAGAGACCCAGTACTTC. Translating it yields CASSTKETQYF.

The V call is TRBV5-1, the J call TRBJ2-4, with a tentative D call TRBD1 (5 bases). Germline CDR1 is SGHRS and CDR2 is YFSETQ. This CDR3 spans 14 amino acids. The V and J ends lost 6 bases and 8 bases respectively, with 18 bases between them. The CDR3 sequence is CASNGAGKEDIQYF. In nucleotides, the CDR3 is TGCGCCAGCAACGGTGCAGGGAAAGAGGACATTCAGTACTTC.

The chain combines TRBV5-4 with TRBJ2-5, with a possible D match to TRBD1 (6 bases). From germline, CDR1 is SGHNT and CDR2 YYREEE (reference sequence). V was trimmed by 0 bases and J by 2 bases, leaving 11 bases between them. The CDR3 loop spans 15 amino acids. The CDR3 protein is CASSLGTAGQETQYF. Here the CDR3 DNA reads TGTGCCAGCAGCTTGGGGACAGCCGGACAAGAGACCCAGTACTTC.

The CDR3 loop reads CASSPGTGYEKLFF. Written as DNA, the CDR3 is TGTGCCAGCAGCCCCGGGACAGGATATGAAAAACTGTTTTTT. V gene TRBV12-3 or TRBV12-4 combines with J gene TRBJ1-4; 8 positions match TRBD1. Losses at the gene ends were 6 bases for V and 6 bases for J; bases not matched to a gene: 6. The CDR3 has 14 amino acids.

CDR3 in DNA: TGCAGTGCTAGATCTGGGACTCAGCCCTACAATGAGCAGTTCTTC. This sequence encodes CSARSGTQPYNEQFF. The chain links TRBV20-1 to TRBJ2-1, with D possibly matching TRBD2 (6 bases). With 2 bases removed from V and 2 bases from J, the gap between germline ends came to 13 bases. The germline CDR1 and CDR2 sequences are DFQATT and SNEGSKA (reference sequence). The CDR3 length is 15 residues.

This clonotype was observed a few times. J is TRBJ2-3 and V is TRBV29-1; 12 nucleotides match TRBD2. V gave up 7 bases and J gave up 1 base; unmatched junction bases: 6. CDR3 length: 15 residues. Germline V gene lookup returns CDR1 SQVTM and CDR2 ANQGSEA. DNA for the CDR3: TGCAGCGACGAGACTAGCGGGAGAGGCACAGATACGCAGTATTTT. Protein product: CSDETSGRGTDTQYF.

This clonotype has only a few counts. The chain couples TRBV9 to TRBJ2-2, with D uncertain. V was trimmed by 4 bases and J by 6 bases, leaving 13 bases between them. CDR3 length: 14 residues. Germline V gives CDR1 SGDLS, CDR2 YYNGEE. The DNA of the CDR3 is TGTGCCAGCAGCCCTCCCAATAGCCCCGGGGAGCTGTTTTTT. Translated, it gives CASSPPNSPGELFF.

CDR3 protein: CASRSLGVSYNEQFF. CDR3 DNA sequence: TGTGCCAGCAGATCCCTTGGGGTCTCCTACAATGAGCAGTTCTTC. The chain employs TRBV12-3 or TRBV12-4 and TRBJ2-1; no clear D. CDR3 length: 15 residues. Trimming stripped 6 bases from V and 0 bases from J, with 12 bases between.

This clonotype was recorded at least ten times. This chain links TRBV20-1 with TRBJ2-1, with D perhaps matching TRBD2 (5 bases). Trimming pared 4 bases from V and 5 bases from J, leaving 18 bases between. CDR1 and CDR2 (germline): DFQATT, SNEGSKA (reference sequence). This CDR3 region has 15 residues. The CDR3 sequence: CSATREWDQDNEQFF. CDR3 bases: TGCAGTGCTACAAGGGAGTGGGATCAAGACAATGAGCAGTTCTTC.

The rearrangement links TRBV6-2 or TRBV6-3 to TRBJ2-1; D is unresolved. The CDR3 consists of 11 residues. Looked up from germline, CDR1 is MNHEY and CDR2 is SVGEGT. The V end was cut by 8 bases, the J end by 6 bases, with 8 bases between. The CDR3 region is CASGVGNEQFF. CDR3 nucleotide sequence: TGTGCCAGCGGAGTGGGCAATGAGCAGTTCTTC.

This clonotype showed up just a few times. The chain uses TRBV6-2 or TRBV6-3 and TRBJ2-3, with D perhaps matching TRBD2 (6 bases). V shed 5 bases and J shed 5 bases, with 11 bases lying between them. This CDR3 comprises 13 residues. The germline V gene has CDR1 MNHEY and CDR2 SVGEGT. The CDR3 region has the DNA TGTGCCAGCAGTAGCTACGGGAGAGATACGCAGTATTTT. Translating gives CASSSYGRDTQYF.

This clonotype was counted at least ten times. This sequence joins TRBV4-2 and TRBJ1-1; D gene unclear. The germline V and J ends were trimmed by 1 base and 1 base, with 10 bases remaining between them. The CDR3 is made up of 15 amino acids. Germline V gene lookup returns CDR1 LGHNA and CDR2 YNFKEQ. CDR3 sequence reads: CASSQVLDGNTEAFF. In DNA form, the CDR3 reads TGTGCCAGCAGCCAAGTCCTGGACGGGAACACTGAAGCTTTCTTT.

The table lists this clonotype with a few counts. This sequence joins TRBV7-2 and TRBJ2-6; 7 bases fit TRBD1. There are 14 residues in the CDR3. Germline V CDR1 and CDR2: SGHTA, FQGNSA. The trim removed 1 base at V and 10 bases at J, leaving 4 bases unmatched. Here the CDR3 reads CASSLDGTANVLTF. The CDR3 region has the DNA TGTGCCAGCAGCTTAGATGGGACAGCTAACGTCCTGACTTTC.

The table lists this clonotype with a few counts. V gene TRBV7-9 combines with J gene TRBJ2-1; D may be TRBD1 (6 bases). Trimming stripped 5 bases from V and 0 bases from J, with 14 bases between. CDR1 and CDR2 from the germline V gene are SEHNR and FQNEAQ (reference sequence). CDR3 length: 16 amino acids. CDR3 sequence: CASSPRVGGSYNEQFF. In DNA form, the CDR3 reads TGTGCCAGCAGCCCTCGTGTAGGGGGCTCCTACAATGAGCAGTTCTTC.

This clonotype was detected only a few times. In DNA form, the CDR3 reads TGTGCCAGCAGCTTAGACCCGGGACTAGCGGGCACCGGGGAGCTGTTTTTT. It codes for CASSLDPGLAGTGELFF. V and J are TRBV11-2 and TRBJ2-2, with TRBD2 identical over 12 bases. Germline CDR1 reads SGHAT; CDR2 reads FQNNGV. With V trimmed by 0 bases and J by 4 bases, 3 bases remained unmatched. The CDR3 consists of 17 residues.

The chain combines TRBV19 with TRBJ2-7; 8 nucleotides align to TRBD2. CDR1 and CDR2 (germline): LNHDA, SQIVND (reference sequence). V trimming: 4 bases; J trimming: 2 bases; junction bases outside the gene matches: 4. CDR3 length: 14 residues. CDR3 region: CASSTSGLAYEQYF. CDR3 sequence (DNA): TGTGCCAGTAGTACCTCGGGACTAGCCTACGAGCAGTACTTC.